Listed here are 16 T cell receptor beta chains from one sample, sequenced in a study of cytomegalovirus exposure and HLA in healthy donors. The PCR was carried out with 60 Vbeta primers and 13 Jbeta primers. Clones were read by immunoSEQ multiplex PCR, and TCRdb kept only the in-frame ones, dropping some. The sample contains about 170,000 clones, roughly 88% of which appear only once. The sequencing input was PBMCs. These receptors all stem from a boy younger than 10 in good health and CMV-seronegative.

This CDR3 reads CASGERDTQYF. For the CDR3, the DNA is TGCGCCAGCGGGGAGAGGGATACGCAGTATTTT. The chain uses TRBV10-1 and TRBJ2-3; D may be TRBD2 (5 bases). Looked up from germline, CDR1 is WNHNN and CDR2 is SYGVQD (reference sequence). V lost 8 bases and J lost 6, with 9 bases in between. CDR3 size: 11 residues.

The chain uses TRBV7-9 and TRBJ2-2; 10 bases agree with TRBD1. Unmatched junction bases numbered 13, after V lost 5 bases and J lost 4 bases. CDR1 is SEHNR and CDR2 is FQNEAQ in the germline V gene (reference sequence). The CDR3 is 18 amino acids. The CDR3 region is CASSLPGQGLSGTGELFF. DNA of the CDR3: TGTGCCAGCAGCCTTCCGGGACAGGGGTTATCGGGCACCGGGGAGCTGTTTTTT.

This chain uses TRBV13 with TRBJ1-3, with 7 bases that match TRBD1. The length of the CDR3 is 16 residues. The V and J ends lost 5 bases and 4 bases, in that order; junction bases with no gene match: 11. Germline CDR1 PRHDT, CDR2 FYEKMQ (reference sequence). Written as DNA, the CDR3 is TGTGCCAGCAGCCCCCGACAGGGTCTTTCGGGAAACACCATATATTTT. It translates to CASSPRQGLSGNTIYF.

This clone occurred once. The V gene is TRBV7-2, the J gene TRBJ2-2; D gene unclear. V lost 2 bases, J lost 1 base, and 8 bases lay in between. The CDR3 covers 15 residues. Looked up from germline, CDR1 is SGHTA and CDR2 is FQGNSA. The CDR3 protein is CASSLWPRNTGELFF. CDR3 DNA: TGTGCCAGCAGCTTATGGCCACGGAACACCGGGGAGCTGTTTTTT.

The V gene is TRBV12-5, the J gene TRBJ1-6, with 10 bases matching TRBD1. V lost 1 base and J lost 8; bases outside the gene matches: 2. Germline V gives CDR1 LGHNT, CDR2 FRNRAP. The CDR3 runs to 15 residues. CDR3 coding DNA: TGTGCTAGTGGTTTGGCCGGGACAGGGGATTCACCCCTCCACTTT. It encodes CASGLAGTGDSPLHF. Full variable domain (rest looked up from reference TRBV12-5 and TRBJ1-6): DARVTQTPRHKVTEMGQEVTMRCQPILGHNTVFWYRQTMMQGLELLAYFRNRAPLDDSGMPKDRFSAEMPDATLATLKIQPSEPRDSAVYFCASGLAGTGDSPLHFGNGTRLTVT.

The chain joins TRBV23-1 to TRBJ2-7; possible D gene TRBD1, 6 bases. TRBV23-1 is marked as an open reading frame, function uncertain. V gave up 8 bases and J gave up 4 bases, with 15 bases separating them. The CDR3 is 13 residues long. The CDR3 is CASGRDTLYEQYV. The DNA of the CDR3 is TGCGCCAGCGGACGGGACACTCTATACGAGCAGTACGTC.

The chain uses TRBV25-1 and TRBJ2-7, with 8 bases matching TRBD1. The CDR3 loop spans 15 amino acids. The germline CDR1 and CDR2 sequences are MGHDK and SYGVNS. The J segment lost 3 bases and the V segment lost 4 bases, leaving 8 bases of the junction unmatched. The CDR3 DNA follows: TGTGCCAGCAGTGTTCCCGGGACAGGACGCTACGAGCAGTACTTC. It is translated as CASSVPGTGRYEQYF.

The DNA for the CDR3 is TGTGCCAGCAGCTTAGAAATACTCTCGGAGACCCAGTACTTC. Translated: CASSLEILSETQYF. V is TRBV7-2 and J is TRBJ2-5, with D unclear. The CDR3 is made up of 14 amino acids. Trimming removed 1 base at V and 5 bases at J, with 11 bases between. The germline V gene has CDR1 SGHTA and CDR2 FQGNSA.

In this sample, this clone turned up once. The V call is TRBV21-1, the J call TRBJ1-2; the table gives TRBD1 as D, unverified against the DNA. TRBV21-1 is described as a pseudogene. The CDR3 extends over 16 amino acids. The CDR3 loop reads CASSHRNRDRENGYTF. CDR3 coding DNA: TGTGCCAGCAGCCATAGAAACCGGGACAGGGAAAATGGCTACACCTTC.

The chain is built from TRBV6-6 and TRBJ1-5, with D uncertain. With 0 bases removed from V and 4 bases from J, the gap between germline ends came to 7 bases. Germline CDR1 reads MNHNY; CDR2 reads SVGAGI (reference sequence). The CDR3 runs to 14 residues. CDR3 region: CASSYSGSNQPQHF. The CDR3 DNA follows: TGTGCCAGCAGTTACTCTGGCAGTAATCAGCCCCAGCATTTT.

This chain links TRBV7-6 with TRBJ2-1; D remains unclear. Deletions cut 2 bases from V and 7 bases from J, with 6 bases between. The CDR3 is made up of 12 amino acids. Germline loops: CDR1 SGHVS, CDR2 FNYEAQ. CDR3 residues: CASSLFPNEQFF. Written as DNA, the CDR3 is TGTGCCAGCAGCTTATTCCCTAATGAGCAGTTCTTC.

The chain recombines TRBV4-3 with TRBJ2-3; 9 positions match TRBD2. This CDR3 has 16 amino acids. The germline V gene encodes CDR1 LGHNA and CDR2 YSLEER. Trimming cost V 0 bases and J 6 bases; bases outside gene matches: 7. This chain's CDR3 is CASSQDLRGGLDTQYF. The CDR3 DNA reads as TGCGCCAGCAGCCAAGATCTGCGGGGGGGCCTCGATACGCAGTATTTT.

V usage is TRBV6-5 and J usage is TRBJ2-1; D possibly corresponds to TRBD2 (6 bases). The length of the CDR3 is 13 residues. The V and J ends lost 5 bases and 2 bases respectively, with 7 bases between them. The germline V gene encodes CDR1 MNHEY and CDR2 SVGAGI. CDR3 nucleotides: TGTGCCAGCAGTCTAGCGCCCTACAATGAGCAGTTCTTC. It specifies CASSLAPYNEQFF.

CDR3 region: CASSYIQGEQYF. The CDR3 nucleotides read TGCGCCAGCAGCTATATACAGGGGGAGCAGTACTTC. The rearrangement uses TRBV5-1 and TRBJ2-7; 7 bases are shared with TRBD1. V trimming: 3 bases; J trimming: 7 bases; junction bases outside the gene matches: 4. CDR1 is SGHRS and CDR2 is YFSETQ in the germline V gene. The CDR3 has 12 amino acids. Based on the CDR3 plus reference TRBV5-1 and TRBJ2-7, the full variable domain is KAGVTQTPRYLIKTRGQQVTLSCSPISGHRSVSWYQQTPGQGLQFLFEYFSETQRNKGNFPGRFSGRQFSNSRSEMNVSTLELGDSALYLCASSYIQGEQYFGPGTRLTVT.

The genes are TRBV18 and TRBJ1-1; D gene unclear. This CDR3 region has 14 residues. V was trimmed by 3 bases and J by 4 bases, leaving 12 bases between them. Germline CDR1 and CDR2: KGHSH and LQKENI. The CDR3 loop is CASSPNTESTEAFF. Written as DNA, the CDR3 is TGTGCCAGCTCACCCAATACAGAGAGCACTGAAGCTTTCTTT.

CDR3 DNA: TGTGCCAGCAGCCAAGGGACAGGGTCCGGAAACACCATATATTTT. Translating gives CASSQGTGSGNTIYF. The chain carries TRBV14 and TRBJ1-3; 8 nucleotides line up with TRBD1. Germline CDR1 and CDR2: SGHDN and FVKESK. Germline trimming cut 1 base from V and 4 bases from J; bases unmatched to any gene: 3. The CDR3 is made up of 15 amino acids.